Sequencing of this T cell receptor (beta chain) was carried out in a study of blood T cells in healthy people across ages. This clonotype was counted a few times. Its target is unknown. Points from the study as a whole: Long-lived donors carried more naive CD4+ cells and greater diversity than aged donors. Diversity of TCR beta per million T cells declined in a roughly linear way with age. Naive T cell percentage strongly correlated with TCR beta diversity.

Primers used in a second PCR of about 7 to 12 cycles were a sample-barcoded 5' primer and a J-beta primer mix. One entry per CDR3 protein, called by TCRdb with MiXCR from the 5' RACE reads. Here the sample spans roughly 500,000 distinct CDR3 sequences, 25% to 30% being singletons. CDR3 length: 13 amino acids. The V end was cut by 6 bases, the J end by 5 bases, with 16 bases between. Germline V gene data show CDR1 as SQVTM and CDR2 as ANQGSEA. The source is a woman in her sixties or seventies in good health. The V call is TRBV29-1, the J call TRBJ1-2; D remains ambiguous. Sequencing was done on a sample of blood. The CDR3 loop reads CSVLPRVGYGYTF. The CDR3 DNA follows: TGCAGCGTGTTACCCCGCGTGGGGTATGGCTACACCTTC.